Below, 32 T cell receptor beta chains from the same sample are listed, as sequenced in a study of shared clonotypes between healthy human individuals. Selected positively for CCR7 and CD45RO-negative, naive CD8 cells excluded terminally differentiated effector memory CD45RA+ cells. The method was immunoSEQ multiplex PCR; TCRdb's version includes in-frame clones alone and lacks a portion of them. The sample comprises roughly 1,800,000 clones, approximately 95% of which are singletons, and less than 1.5% rests with the top ten. Specimen: naive CD8+ T cells sorted from blood. The receptors were gathered from a man between 18 and 29 years old in good health.

The chain couples TRBV10-1 to TRBJ2-7; D might be TRBD2 (5 bases). Germline CDR1 WNHNN, CDR2 SYGVQD (reference sequence). The CDR3 loop spans 13 amino acids. The germline V and J ends were trimmed by 6 bases and 6 bases, with 15 bases remaining between them. CDR3 protein: CASSLMKAGEQYF. CDR3 DNA: TGCGCCAGCAGCCTTATGAAGGCGGGCGAGCAGTACTTC.

The rearrangement joins TRBV10-1 to TRBJ2-3; 8 bases agree with TRBD1. V gave up 5 bases and J gave up 6 bases; unmatched junction bases: 13. This CDR3 contains 16 residues. Germline CDR1 WNHNN, CDR2 SYGVQD (reference sequence). The CDR3 sequence: CASSLSGGGGGDTQYF. The CDR3 nucleotides read TGCGCCAGCAGTCTTTCAGGGGGCGGTGGAGGGGATACGCAGTATTTT.

This clone has only one observation. The chain has TRBV19 and TRBJ2-7; D tentatively fits TRBD1 or TRBD2 (5 bases each). V shed 3 bases and J shed 0 bases, with 9 bases lying between them. The CDR3 runs to 14 residues. The germline gives CDR1 LNHDA, CDR2 SQIVND (reference sequence). DNA of the CDR3: TGTGCCAGTAGTATGATAGGGACCTCCTACGAGCAGTACTTC. It encodes CASSMIGTSYEQYF. Variable domain in full (rest from reference TRBV19 and TRBJ2-7): DGGITQSPKYLFRKEGQNVTLSCEQNLNHDAMYWYRQDPGQGLRLIYYSQIVNDFQKGDIAEGYSVSREKKESFPLTVTSAQKNPTAFYLCASSMIGTSYEQYFGPGTRLTVT.

V and J are TRBV4-1 and TRBJ2-5; D is ambiguous. Trimming removed 0 bases at V and 4 bases at J, with 12 bases between. Germline values: CDR1 MGHRA, CDR2 YSYEKL. CDR3 length equals 15 residues. The DNA for the CDR3 is TGCGCCAGCAGCCAAGATTTTACAGCCCGAGAGACCCAGTACTTC. Translated, it gives CASSQDFTARETQYF.

V is TRBV5-1 and J is TRBJ2-7, with 8 bases identical to TRBD2. The CDR3 extends over 13 amino acids. Germline V lookup: CDR1 SGHRS, CDR2 YFSETQ. The V segment lost 6 bases and the J segment 6 bases; nucleotides outside the gene matches: 8. The CDR3 nucleotides are TGCGCCAGCACCTCGGGGGGGCTAGCCGAGCAGTACTTC. It codes for CASTSGGLAEQYF.

This rearrangement joins TRBV20-1 to TRBJ2-1; D is undetermined. Germline CDR1 DFQATT, CDR2 SNEGSKA (reference sequence). The V end was cut by 8 bases, the J end by 3 bases, with 5 bases between. This CDR3 is built from 10 residues. CDR3 amino acids: CSLDYNEQFF. The DNA of the CDR3 is TGCAGTCTAGACTACAATGAGCAGTTCTTC.

This chain uses TRBV13 with TRBJ2-5; 12 bases agree with TRBD1. Germline V CDR1 and CDR2: PRHDT, FYEKMQ (reference sequence). V lost 6 bases and J lost 2; bases outside the gene matches: 4. The CDR3 runs 15 residues. CDR3 sequence: CASSRDRGPQETQYF. The CDR3 DNA reads TGTGCCAGCAGTAGGGACAGGGGGCCTCAAGAGACCCAGTACTTC. Full variable domain (rest looked up from reference TRBV13 and TRBJ2-5): AAGVIQSPRHLIKEKRETATLKCYPIPRHDTVYWYQQGPGQDPQFLISFYEKMQSDKGSIPDRFSAQQFSDYHSELNMSSLELGDSALYFCASSRDRGPQETQYFGPGTRLLVL.

The genes are TRBV4-3 and TRBJ2-7, with D perhaps TRBD2 (6 bases). Germline V lookup: CDR1 LGHNA, CDR2 YSLEER. This CDR3 has 16 residues. Between the trimmed V and J ends, which lost 0 bases and 4 bases, there was a span of 16 bases. The CDR3 nucleotides are TGCGCCAGCAGCCAAGATTTGACGGGAGAGTGGTACGAGCAGTACTTC. Residues: CASSQDLTGEWYEQYF.

The chain recombines TRBV6-5 with TRBJ2-7; D is unclear. Per germline, CDR1 MNHEY and CDR2 SVGAGI. With 3 bases removed from V and 6 bases from J, the gap between germline ends came to 15 bases. This CDR3 has 14 residues. Here the CDR3 reads CASSYRSSPAEQYF. The CDR3 bases are TGTGCCAGCAGTTATAGATCGTCACCCGCCGAGCAGTACTTC.

The rearrangement joins TRBV6-1 to TRBJ1-5, with D possibly being TRBD1 (6 bases). The CDR3 extends over 16 amino acids. V was trimmed by 4 bases and J by 0 bases, leaving 13 bases between them. CDR1 is MNHNS and CDR2 is SASEGT in the germline V gene. DNA for the CDR3: TGTGCCAGCAGTGGGGGGACACCTTATAGCAATCAGCCCCAGCATTTT. Translating it yields CASSGGTPYSNQPQHF.

This chain connects TRBV5-5 to TRBJ2-7, with 7 bases identical to TRBD1. Germline CDR1 and CDR2: SGHKS and YYEKEE (reference sequence). Trimming at V came to 4 bases and at J to 4 bases, leaving 8 bases not matched to a gene. The CDR3 runs 14 residues. CDR3 residues: CASSPPGQTYEQYF. CDR3 nucleotides: TGTGCCAGCAGCCCCCCGGGACAGACTTACGAGCAGTACTTC.

A word on this clone: Other nucleotide sequences in the sample specify the same CDR3. V gene TRBV7-9 combines with J gene TRBJ2-7; TRBD2 might be the D (7 bases). The CDR3 totals 14 residues. Trimming stripped 5 bases from V and 6 bases from J, with 17 bases between. From germline, CDR1 is SEHNR and CDR2 FQNEAQ (reference sequence). CDR3 sequence reads: CASSPSEGGGEQYF. The CDR3 DNA reads as TGTGCCAGCAGCCCTTCAGAAGGGGGGGGCGAGCAGTACTTC.

The rearrangement uses TRBV5-3 and TRBJ1-1; D not certain. TRBV5-3 is classed as an ORF, of uncertain function. The CDR3 has 12 amino acids. V lost 2 bases and J 1 base, leaving 3 bases between the germline ends. The CDR3 here is CARSFQNTEAFF. CDR3 DNA: TGTGCCAGAAGCTTTCAGAACACTGAAGCTTTCTTT.

The chain is built from TRBV7-9 and TRBJ2-2, with 10 nucleotides matching TRBD2. CDR3 size: 18 residues. The V gene end was trimmed by 5 bases and the J gene end by 0 bases; junction bases not matched to a gene: 9. Germline V gene data show CDR1 as SEHNR and CDR2 as FQNEAQ (reference sequence). The CDR3 sequence is CASSPLAGETPNTGELFF. DNA of the CDR3: TGTGCCAGCAGCCCCCTAGCGGGAGAGACCCCGAACACCGGGGAGCTGTTTTTT.

V usage is TRBV19 and J usage is TRBJ2-7, with D unclear. CDR3 length equals 13 residues. Germline V gene data show CDR1 as LNHDA and CDR2 as SQIVND (reference sequence). The V and J ends lost 9 bases and 7 bases respectively, with 19 bases between them. The CDR3 sequence: CARRAPRLEEQYF. In DNA, the CDR3 is TGTGCCAGACGGGCACCCCGCCTCGAGGAGCAGTACTTC.

This chain connects TRBV15 to TRBJ1-1; D might be TRBD1 (5 bases). This CDR3 contains 13 residues. Trimming took 1 base from V and 5 from J, leaving 8 bases between them. Germline CDR1 reads LNHNV; CDR2 reads YYDKDF (reference sequence). CDR3 in DNA: TGTGCCACCAGCAGAGGTCAGGGAACTGAAGCTTTCTTT. Amino acids: CATSRGQGTEAFF. Full variable domain (remainder filled in from reference TRBV15 and TRBJ1-1): DAMVIQNPRYQVTQFGKPVTLSCSQTLNHNVMYWYQQKSSQAPKLLFHYYDKDFNNEADTPDNFQSRRPNTSFCFLDIRSPGLGDTAMYLCATSRGQGTEAFFGQGTRLTVV.

The rearrangement uses TRBV11-2 and TRBJ1-1; D ambiguous. The germline gives CDR1 SGHAT, CDR2 FQNNGV. Deletions cut 1 base from V and 0 bases from J, with 9 bases between. The CDR3 sequence is 15 residues long. The CDR3 region has the DNA TGTGCCAGCAGCTTAGCCGGGAATTTGAACACTGAAGCTTTCTTT. Translation: CASSLAGNLNTEAFF.

V gene TRBV11-2 combines with J gene TRBJ2-7; D may be TRBD2 (5 bases). This CDR3 spans 15 amino acids. Germline V gives CDR1 SGHAT, CDR2 FQNNGV. The V and J ends lost 1 base and 3 bases respectively, with 13 bases between them. The chain's CDR3 is CASSLGVSGYYEQYF. The CDR3 DNA sequence: TGTGCCAGCAGCTTAGGAGTGTCGGGGTACTACGAGCAGTACTTC.

The chain combines TRBV27 with TRBJ1-2, with TRBD1 matching 11 bases. The CDR3 sequence is 15 residues long. V trimming: 6 bases; J trimming: 4 bases; junction bases outside the gene matches: 7. The germline CDR1 and CDR2 sequences are MNHEY and SMNVEV (reference sequence). CDR3 DNA: TGTGCCAGCAGCTCCCCCGGGACAGGGGGCTATGGCTACACCTTC. Protein: CASSSPGTGGYGYTF.

CDR3 loop: CASSQVLAGGETQYF. The CDR3 DNA follows: TGCGCCAGCAGCCAAGTCCTAGCGGGGGGGGAGACCCAGTACTTC. The chain links TRBV4-1 to TRBJ2-5; 12 bases map to TRBD2. With 1 base clipped from V and 5 bases from J, the junction kept 2 bases outside the gene matches. Per the germline V gene, CDR1 is MGHRA and CDR2 is YSYEKL. This CDR3 has 15 residues.

This sequence joins TRBV7-4 and TRBJ2-5; TRBD1 is a possible D gene (5 bases). Trimming stripped 8 bases from V and 2 bases from J, with 24 bases between. Germline CDR1 and CDR2: SGHVT and SQSDAQ. The CDR3 runs 17 residues. The CDR3, as DNA: TGTGCCAGCGGTTCGAACACGTCAGGGCCACCGCAAGAGACCCAGTACTTC. Encoded protein: CASGSNTSGPPQETQYF.

This chain links TRBV7-9 with TRBJ2-5; D gene ambiguous. CDR1 SEHNR and CDR2 FQNEAQ come from the germline V gene (reference sequence). Trimming cost V 5 bases and J 3 bases, with 10 bases left between them. The CDR3 is 13 residues long. This CDR3 reads CASSERTEETQYF. The CDR3 DNA reads as TGTGCCAGCAGCGAGAGGACGGAAGAGACCCAGTACTTC.

V is TRBV7-2 and J is TRBJ1-2; tentatively, D is TRBD1 (6 bases). V was clipped by 4 bases and J by 2 bases, with 17 bases between them. The germline V gene encodes CDR1 SGHTA and CDR2 FQGNSA. The length of the CDR3 is 16 residues. The chain's CDR3 is CASSYRTGPFNYGYTF. The CDR3 nucleotides are TGTGCCAGCAGCTATCGAACAGGGCCCTTCAACTATGGCTACACCTTC.

The chain couples TRBV25-1 to TRBJ2-7; D is perhaps TRBD2 (5 bases). The germline V and J ends were trimmed by 6 bases and 0 bases, with 15 bases remaining between them. The germline V gene encodes CDR1 MGHDK and CDR2 SYGVNS. The CDR3 is made up of 15 amino acids. The CDR3: CASSPRERGSYEQYF. The CDR3 DNA reads TGTGCCAGCAGCCCCCGGGAACGGGGCTCCTACGAGCAGTACTTC.

On this clone itself: The same CDR3 arises from other DNA sequences in this sample as well. V usage is TRBV27 and J usage is TRBJ2-3; no firm D call. Germline CDR1 MNHEY, CDR2 SMNVEV (reference sequence). This CDR3 has 13 amino acids. V lost 0 bases, J lost 3 bases, and 4 bases lay in between. The DNA for the CDR3 is TGTGCCAGCAGTTTATCGCTGACAGATACGCAGTATTTT. It translates to CASSLSLTDTQYF.

A note on this clone: The identical CDR3 is also encoded by other nucleotide sequences in the sample. V and J are TRBV5-1 and TRBJ2-3, with D unclear. CDR3 length: 15 amino acids. Deletions cut 4 bases from V and 0 bases from J, with 12 bases between. Germline V gene data show CDR1 as SGHRS and CDR2 as YFSETQ. CDR3 nucleotide sequence: TGCGCCAGCAGCCTCGAGAGTTACAGCACAGATACGCAGTATTTT. Amino acid sequence: CASSLESYSTDTQYF.

The chain carries TRBV4-1 and TRBJ1-2; TRBD1 aligns across 7 bases. CDR1 and CDR2 (germline): MGHRA, YSYEKL. Germline trimming cut 3 bases from V and 4 bases from J; bases unmatched to any gene: 5. The CDR3 contains 14 residues. The CDR3 sequence: CASSQLRDSYGYTF. The CDR3 region has the DNA TGCGCCAGCAGCCAGCTGCGGGACAGCTATGGCTACACCTTC.

This chain connects TRBV29-1 to TRBJ2-2; 10 bases match TRBD2. The V gene's germline CDR1 is SQVTM and CDR2 ANQGSEA. V trimming: 7 bases; J trimming: 3 bases; junction bases outside the gene matches: 11. This CDR3 region has 16 residues. The CDR3 region is CSAPASGRDDTGELFF. CDR3 DNA sequence: TGCAGCGCCCCAGCCAGCGGGAGGGATGACACCGGGGAGCTGTTTTTT.

The chain carries TRBV5-4 and TRBJ1-1; D is possibly TRBD1 (6 bases). The V end was cut by 4 bases, the J end by 2 bases, with 12 bases between. The germline gives CDR1 SGHNT, CDR2 YYREEE (reference sequence). This CDR3 has 14 amino acids. The CDR3 loop reads CASSPVRGNTEAFF. The CDR3 DNA is TGTGCCAGCAGCCCAGTCAGGGGAAACACTGAAGCTTTCTTT. Looking up the rest from reference TRBV5-4 and TRBJ1-1 gives the full variable domain: ETGVTQSPTHLIKTRGQQVTLRCSSQSGHNTVSWYQQALGQGPQFIFQYYREEENGRGNFPPRFSGLQFPNYSSELNVNALELDDSALYLCASSPVRGNTEAFFGQGTRLTVV.

The chain carries TRBV9 and TRBJ1-2; no definite D call. CDR3 length: 15 amino acids. Trimming pared 4 bases from V and 3 bases from J, leaving 16 bases between. Germline values: CDR1 SGDLS, CDR2 YYNGEE. The CDR3 region has the DNA TGTGCCAGCAGCCTGGTGGGAAGCTATGACTATGGCTACACCTTC. Residues: CASSLVGSYDYGYTF.

This sequence joins TRBV30 and TRBJ2-7; D uncertain. The CDR3 is made up of 11 amino acids. Trimming left V 5 bases short and J 3 bases short, with 8 bases between. Germline-derived CDR1 and CDR2 are GTSNPN and SVGIG (reference sequence). The CDR3 nucleotides are TGTGCCTGGCAAGGCGGCTACGAGCAGTACTTC. Its protein product is CAWQGGYEQYF. Using reference TRBV30 and TRBJ2-7 for the parts outside the CDR3, the full variable domain is SQTIHQWPATLVQPVGSPLSLECTVEGTSNPNLYWYRQAAGRGLQLLFYSVGIGQISSEVPQNLSASRPQDRQFILSSKKLLLSDSGFYLCAWQGGYEQYFGPGTRLTVT.

Only one count was recorded for this clone. The CDR3 spells CASSASGTPSEKLFF. CDR3 sequence (DNA): TGTGCCAGCAGCGCATCCGGGACCCCTAGTGAAAAACTGTTTTTT. This chain links TRBV9 with TRBJ1-4; TRBD1 might be the D (5 bases). The CDR3 runs to 15 residues. Deletions cut 3 bases from V and 7 bases from J, with 16 bases between. Looked up from germline, CDR1 is SGDLS and CDR2 is YYNGEE.